This TCR beta chain was found in a study of cytomegalovirus exposure and HLA in healthy donors. Study observations and caveats: As a later analysis showed, a missense DCLRE1C variant was linked to trimming of TCR beta V- and J-genes. A later analysis found common viral pathogens apparently linked to several of the most significant clusters. Later analysis identified 17,000 or so TCR beta sequences associated with HLA alleles, using a false discovery rate threshold of 0.05.

Note on this clone: Its matching antigen is unknown.

CDR3 length equals 13 residues. Per the germline V gene, CDR1 is MGHRA and CDR2 is YSYEKL. V lost 3 bases and J lost 4; bases outside the gene matches: 1. PCR involved 60 Vbeta and 13 Jbeta primers. TCRdb's copy holds only in-frame clones and misses some; the assay was immunoSEQ multiplex PCR. The sample lists 150,000 to 170,000 clones; around 81% were seen once. V gene TRBV4-1 combines with J gene TRBJ2-7; 9 bases agree with TRBD1. The clonotype comes from a woman aged 40 to 50 in good health and CMV-seropositive. The sequenced sample was PBMCs. CDR3 bases: TGCGCCAGCAGCCAGGACAGGGGTTACGAGCAGTACTTC. The encoded protein is CASSQDRGYEQYF.